One TCR beta chain is described in this entry. Its cognate antigen is unknown. This CDR3 has 12 amino acids. Germline V gene data show CDR1 as SGDLS and CDR2 as YYNGEE. Trimming shortened V by 2 bases and J by 6 bases, and 7 bases separated the two germline ends. This sample is drawn from a study of T-cell memory formation after mild COVID-19. Study-level findings and limits: CD4+ contracting clones were mainly CM and EM; CD8+ ones, EMRA. Whereas later expanders leaned CD4+, clones contracting day 15 to 85 showed a balanced CD4/CD8 makeup.

TCRdb used MiXCR to reprocess the 5' RACE reads, holding one entry per CDR3 protein. The sample contains 400,000 or so distinct CDR3 sequences, around 19% of which appear only once. Sequences were obtained from PBMCs or a T cell subset sorted from them (not recorded which). The J gene is TRBJ2-3, the V gene TRBV9, with D unresolved. The receptor comes from an adult woman who had mild COVID-19 (a few samples of this study predate the infection). Cell type and time point are not known. Written as DNA, the CDR3 is TGTGCCAGCAGCGTTTCCATTGATACGCAGTATTTT. Translating it yields CASSVSIDTQYF.